A single T cell receptor beta chain is shown here with its context. This sample stems from a study of blood T cell repertoires in COVID-19. The CDR3 extends over 16 amino acids. V trimming: 5 bases; J trimming: 2 bases; junction bases outside the gene matches: 10. Germline CDR1 and CDR2: SGHAT and FQNNGV. Authors' processing steps: Amplification of reference gene primers provided the estimated nucleated cell counts. Profiled with immunoSEQ multiplex PCR; TCRdb holds only in-frame clones, not every one. The V and J calls and the clone size are those of that table, but D and trimming were determined from the DNA. The sample carries approximately 220,000 clones, roughly 80% recorded once.

The sequenced material came from peripheral blood. This chain links TRBV11-2 with TRBJ2-3; 7 positions agree with TRBD2. This TCR came from an elderly woman with acute or convalescent COVID-19. The DNA for the CDR3 is TGTGCCAGCAGCAACCCGAGCGGGATCCTCACAGATACGCAGTATTTT. Amino acids: CASSNPSGILTDTQYF.